This T cell receptor beta chain was sequenced during a study of T cell changes during pregnancy in multiple sclerosis. The CDR3 has 13 amino acids. CDR1 and CDR2 (germline): GTSNPN, SVGIG (reference sequence). The J segment lost 5 bases and the V segment lost 0 bases, leaving 1 base of the junction unmatched. Regarding this clone: This sample includes further DNA sequences coding for the same CDR3.

The assay was immunoSEQ multiplex PCR, and TCRdb's table has in-frame clones only and misses some. The sample gives approximately 26,000 clones, roughly nine tenths of which show up once; approximately 0.79% is in the top ten. The TCR comes from a female donor with multiple sclerosis, enrolled in a pregnancy study. This material consisted of CD4+ T cells from peripheral blood mononuclear cells, taken in the second trimester of pregnancy. This sequence joins TRBV30 and TRBJ1-5, with TRBD1 matching 7 bases. In nucleotides, the CDR3 is TGTGCCTGGAGTGTCCAGGGGGATCAGCCCCAGCATTTT. Translation: CAWSVQGDQPQHF.